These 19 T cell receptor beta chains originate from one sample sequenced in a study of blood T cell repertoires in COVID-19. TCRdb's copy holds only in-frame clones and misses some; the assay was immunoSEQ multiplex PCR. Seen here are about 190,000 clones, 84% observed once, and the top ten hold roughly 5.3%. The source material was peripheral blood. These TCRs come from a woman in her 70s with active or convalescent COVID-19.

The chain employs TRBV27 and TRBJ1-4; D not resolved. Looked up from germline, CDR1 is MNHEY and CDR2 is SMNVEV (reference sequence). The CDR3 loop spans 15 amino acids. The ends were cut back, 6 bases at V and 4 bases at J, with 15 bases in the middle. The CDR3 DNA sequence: TGTGCCAGCAGCCCCCAGTGGGGAGGTAATGAAAAACTGTTTTTT. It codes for CASSPQWGGNEKLFF.

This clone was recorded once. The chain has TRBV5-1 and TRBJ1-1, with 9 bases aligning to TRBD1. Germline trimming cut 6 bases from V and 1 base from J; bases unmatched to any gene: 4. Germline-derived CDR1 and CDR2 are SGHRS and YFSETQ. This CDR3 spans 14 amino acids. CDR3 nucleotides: TGCGCCAGCAACAAGGGACAGGGGAACACTGAAGCTTTCTTT. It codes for CASNKGQGNTEAFF. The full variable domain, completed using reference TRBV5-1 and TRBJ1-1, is KAGVTQTPRYLIKTRGQQVTLSCSPISGHRSVSWYQQTPGQGLQFLFEYFSETQRNKGNFPGRFSGRQFSNSRSEMNVSTLELGDSALYLCASNKGQGNTEAFFGQGTRLTVV.

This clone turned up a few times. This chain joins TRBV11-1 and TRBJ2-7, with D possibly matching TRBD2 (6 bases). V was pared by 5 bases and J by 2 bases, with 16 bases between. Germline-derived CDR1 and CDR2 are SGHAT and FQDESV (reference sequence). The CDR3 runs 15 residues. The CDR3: CASSRRGPVPYEQYF. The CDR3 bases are TGTGCCAGCAGCCGGAGGGGTCCTGTCCCCTACGAGCAGTACTTC.

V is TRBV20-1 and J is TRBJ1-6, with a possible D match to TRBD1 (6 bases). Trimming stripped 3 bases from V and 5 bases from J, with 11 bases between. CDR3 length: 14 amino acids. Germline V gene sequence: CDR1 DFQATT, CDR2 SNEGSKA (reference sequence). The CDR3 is CSASKGGNNSPLHF. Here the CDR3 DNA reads TGCAGTGCTAGTAAAGGGGGTAATAATTCACCCCTCCACTTT.

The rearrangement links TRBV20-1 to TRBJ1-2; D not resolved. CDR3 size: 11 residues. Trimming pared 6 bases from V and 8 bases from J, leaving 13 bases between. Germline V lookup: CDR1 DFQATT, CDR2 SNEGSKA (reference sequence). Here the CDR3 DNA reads TGCAGTGCCACCCTCCCCGGGGGCTACACCTTC. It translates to CSATLPGGYTF.

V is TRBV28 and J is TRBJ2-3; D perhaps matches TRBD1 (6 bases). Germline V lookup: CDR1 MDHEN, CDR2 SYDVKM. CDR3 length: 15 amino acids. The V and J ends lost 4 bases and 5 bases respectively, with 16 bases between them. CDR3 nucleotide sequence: TGTGCCAGCAGTTCACCGGGACAATCGCTAGATACGCAGTATTTT. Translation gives CASSSPGQSLDTQYF. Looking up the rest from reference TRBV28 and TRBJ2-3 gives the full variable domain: DVKVTQSSRYLVKRTGEKVFLECVQDMDHENMFWYRQDPGLGLRLIYFSYDVKMKEKGDIPEGYSVSREKKERFSLILESASTNQTSMYLCASSSPGQSLDTQYFGPGTRLTVL.

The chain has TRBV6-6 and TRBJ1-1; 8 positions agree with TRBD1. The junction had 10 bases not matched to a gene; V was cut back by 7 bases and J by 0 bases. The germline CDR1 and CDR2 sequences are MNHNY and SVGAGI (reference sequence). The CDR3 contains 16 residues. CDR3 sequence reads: CASTGGDWSVNTEAFF. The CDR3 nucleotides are TGTGCCAGCACAGGGGGCGATTGGTCGGTGAACACTGAAGCTTTCTTT.

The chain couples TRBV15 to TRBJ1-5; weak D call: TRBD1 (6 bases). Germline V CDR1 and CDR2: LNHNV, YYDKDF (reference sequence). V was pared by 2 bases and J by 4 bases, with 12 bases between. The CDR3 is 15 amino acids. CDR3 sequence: CATSRQGRFNQPQHF. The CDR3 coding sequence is TGTGCCACCAGCAGACAGGGGAGATTTAATCAGCCCCAGCATTTT.

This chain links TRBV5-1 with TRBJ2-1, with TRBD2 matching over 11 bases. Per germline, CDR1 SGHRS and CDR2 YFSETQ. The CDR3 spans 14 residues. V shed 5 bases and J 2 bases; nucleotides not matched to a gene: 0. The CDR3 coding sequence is TGCGCCAGCAGGGGACTAGCGGCCTACAATGAGCAGTTCTTC. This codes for CASRGLAAYNEQFF.

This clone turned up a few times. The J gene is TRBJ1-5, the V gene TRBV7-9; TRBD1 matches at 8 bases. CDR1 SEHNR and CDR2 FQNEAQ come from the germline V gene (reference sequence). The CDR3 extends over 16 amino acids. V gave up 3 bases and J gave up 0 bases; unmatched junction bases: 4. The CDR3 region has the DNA TGTGCCAGCAGCTTTTCAGGGGGCAGTAGCAATCAGCCCCAGCATTTT. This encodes CASSFSGGSSNQPQHF. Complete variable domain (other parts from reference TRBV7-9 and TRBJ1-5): DTGVSQNPRHKITKRGQNVTFRCDPISEHNRLYWYRQTLGQGPEFLTYFQNEAQLEKSRLLSDRFSAERPKGSFSTLEIQRTEQGDSAMYLCASSFSGGSSNQPQHFGDGTRLSIL.

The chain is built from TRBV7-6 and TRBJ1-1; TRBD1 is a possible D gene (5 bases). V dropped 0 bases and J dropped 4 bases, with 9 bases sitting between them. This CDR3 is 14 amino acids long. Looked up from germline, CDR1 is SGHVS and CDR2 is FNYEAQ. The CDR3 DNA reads TGTGCCAGCAGCTTAGCGGGGGGTACCACTGAAGCTTTCTTT. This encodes CASSLAGGTTEAFF.

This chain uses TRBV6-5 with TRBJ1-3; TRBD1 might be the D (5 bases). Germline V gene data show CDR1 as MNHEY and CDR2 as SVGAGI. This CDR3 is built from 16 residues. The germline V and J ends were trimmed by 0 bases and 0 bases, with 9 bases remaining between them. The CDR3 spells CASSYSDRPSGNTIYF. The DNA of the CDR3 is TGTGCCAGCAGTTACTCCGACAGACCCTCTGGAAACACCATATATTTT.

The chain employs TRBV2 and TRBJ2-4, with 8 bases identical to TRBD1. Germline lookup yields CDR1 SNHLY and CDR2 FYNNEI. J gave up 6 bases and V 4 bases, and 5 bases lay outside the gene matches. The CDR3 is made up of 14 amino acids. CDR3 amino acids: CASSGDRGRNIQYF. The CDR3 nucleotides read TGTGCCAGCAGTGGAGACAGGGGTAGAAACATTCAGTACTTC. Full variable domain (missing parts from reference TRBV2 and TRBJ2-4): EPEVTQTPSHQVTQMGQEVILRCVPISNHLYFYWYRQILGQKVEFLVSFYNNEISEKSEIFDDQFSVERPDGSNFTLKIRSTKLEDSAMYFCASSGDRGRNIQYFGAGTRLSVL.

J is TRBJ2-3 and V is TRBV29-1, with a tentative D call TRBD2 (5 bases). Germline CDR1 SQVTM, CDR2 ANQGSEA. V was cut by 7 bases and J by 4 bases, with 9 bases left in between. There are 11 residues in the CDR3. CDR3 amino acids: CSAYSADTQYF. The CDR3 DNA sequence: TGCAGCGCATATAGCGCAGATACGCAGTATTTT.

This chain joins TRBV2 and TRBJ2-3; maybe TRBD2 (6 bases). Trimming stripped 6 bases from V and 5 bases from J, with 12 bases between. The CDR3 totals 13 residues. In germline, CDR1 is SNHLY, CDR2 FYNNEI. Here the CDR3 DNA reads TGTGCCAGCAGCGTTTCCGGGGGAGATACGCAGTATTTT. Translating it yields CASSVSGGDTQYF.

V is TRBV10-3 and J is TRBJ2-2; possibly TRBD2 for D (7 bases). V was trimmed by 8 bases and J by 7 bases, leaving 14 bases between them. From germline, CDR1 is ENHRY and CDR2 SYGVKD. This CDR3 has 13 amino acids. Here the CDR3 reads CAILRGGIGELFF. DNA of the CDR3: TGTGCCATCCTTAGGGGGGGCATCGGGGAGCTGTTTTTT.

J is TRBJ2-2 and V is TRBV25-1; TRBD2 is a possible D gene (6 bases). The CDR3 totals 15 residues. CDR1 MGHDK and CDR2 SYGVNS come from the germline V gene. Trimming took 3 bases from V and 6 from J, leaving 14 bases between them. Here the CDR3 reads CASSDRPGSAGELFF. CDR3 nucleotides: TGTGCCAGCAGTGACCGACCCGGGAGTGCCGGGGAGCTGTTTTTT.

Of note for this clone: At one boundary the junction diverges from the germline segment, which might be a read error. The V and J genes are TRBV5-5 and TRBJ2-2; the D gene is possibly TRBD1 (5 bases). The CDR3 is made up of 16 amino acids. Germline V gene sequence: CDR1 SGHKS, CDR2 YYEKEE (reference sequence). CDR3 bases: TGTGCCAGCAGCTTGGCAGGGTTCTCGAATACCGGGGAGCTGTTTTTT. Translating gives CASSLAGFSNTGELFF.

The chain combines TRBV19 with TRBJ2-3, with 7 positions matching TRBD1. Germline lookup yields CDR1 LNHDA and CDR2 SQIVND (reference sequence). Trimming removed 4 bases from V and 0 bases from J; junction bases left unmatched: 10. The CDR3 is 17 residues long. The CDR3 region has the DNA TGTGCCAGTAGTAGGCCACATGGACAGGCGAGCACAGATACGCAGTATTTT. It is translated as CASSRPHGQASTDTQYF. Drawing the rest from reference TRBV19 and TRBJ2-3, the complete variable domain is DGGITQSPKYLFRKEGQNVTLSCEQNLNHDAMYWYRQDPGQGLRLIYYSQIVNDFQKGDIAEGYSVSREKKESFPLTVTSAQKNPTAFYLCASSRPHGQASTDTQYFGPGTRLTVL.